The 24 T cell receptor beta chains below were found in one sample sequenced in a study of blood T cell repertoires in COVID-19. Method: immunoSEQ multiplex PCR; TCRdb's copy keeps in-frame clones and lacks some. The profile shows about 140,000 clones, around nine tenths of them singletons. The specimen sequenced was peripheral blood. The receptors derive from an older woman with acute or convalescent COVID-19.

The chain links TRBV10-3 to TRBJ2-7; D is ambiguous. The V gene's germline CDR1 is ENHRY and CDR2 SYGVKD. This CDR3 has 15 residues. V dropped 6 bases and J dropped 5 bases, with 20 bases sitting between them. This CDR3 reads CAISPTPQVFHEQYF. The DNA for the CDR3 is TGTGCCATCAGCCCGACACCGCAGGTCTTCCACGAGCAGTACTTC.

The chain carries TRBV6-5 and TRBJ1-1, with 7 positions matching TRBD1. Germline CDR1 is MNHEY and CDR2 is SVGAGI. CDR3 length: 13 amino acids. V lost 6 bases and J lost 0; bases outside the gene matches: 1. The CDR3 nucleotides read TGTGCCAGCAGGCAGGGGGTGAACACTGAAGCTTTCTTT. This sequence encodes CASRQGVNTEAFF.

The chain carries TRBV30 and TRBJ2-1; 10 positions agree with TRBD1. There are 18 residues in the CDR3. The junction had 11 bases not matched to a gene; V was cut back by 2 bases and J by 1 base. Per the germline V gene, CDR1 is GTSNPN and CDR2 is SVGIG (reference sequence). The DNA for the CDR3 is TGTGCCTGGAGTTCAAAACCGGGACAGGGGATTTCCTACAATGAGCAGTTCTTC. This sequence encodes CAWSSKPGQGISYNEQFF.

This clone has just a few counts. The chain has TRBV5-1 and TRBJ2-7, with D possibly matching TRBD1 (6 bases). Germline values: CDR1 SGHRS, CDR2 YFSETQ. Between the trimmed V and J ends, which lost 0 bases and 2 bases, there was a span of 12 bases. This CDR3 is 15 amino acids long. Written as DNA, the CDR3 is TGCGCCAGCAGCTTGGTCCAGGGGTCTCCCTACGAGCAGTACTTC. Amino acid sequence: CASSLVQGSPYEQYF.

The genes are TRBV13 and TRBJ2-7; perhaps TRBD1 as D (6 bases). Germline V lookup: CDR1 PRHDT, CDR2 FYEKMQ (reference sequence). The V end lost 7 bases, the J end lost 0 bases, and 13 bases lay between the germline ends. The CDR3 contains 14 residues. This chain's CDR3 is CASNQRGSSYEQYF. The CDR3 DNA is TGTGCCAGCAACCAGAGGGGGAGCTCCTACGAGCAGTACTTC. The whole variable domain, remainder taken from reference TRBV13 and TRBJ2-7, is AAGVIQSPRHLIKEKRETATLKCYPIPRHDTVYWYQQGPGQDPQFLISFYEKMQSDKGSIPDRFSAQQFSDYHSELNMSSLELGDSALYFCASNQRGSSYEQYFGPGTRLTVT.

V gene TRBV2 combines with J gene TRBJ2-2; D may be TRBD1 (5 bases). V was pared by 3 bases and J by 1 base, with 6 bases between. This CDR3 spans 14 amino acids. Germline values: CDR1 SNHLY, CDR2 FYNNEI. The CDR3 DNA reads as TGTGCCAGCAGTGAGACAGTGAACACCGGGGAGCTGTTTTTT. This codes for CASSETVNTGELFF.

This chain connects TRBV4-1 to TRBJ1-2; unclear D gene. The CDR3 sequence is 16 residues long. Between the trimmed V and J ends, which lost 3 bases and 2 bases, there was a span of 16 bases. Germline assignment: CDR1 MGHRA and CDR2 YSYEKL. The CDR3 DNA reads TGCGCCAGCAGCCAGCGAGACCGTGAACAGAACTATGGCTACACCTTC. Translated: CASSQRDREQNYGYTF.

This chain links TRBV28 with TRBJ2-7; TRBD1 is a possible D gene (6 bases). Trimming removed 9 bases at V and 1 base at J, with 16 bases between. Per germline, CDR1 MDHEN and CDR2 SYDVKM. This CDR3 has 14 amino acids. CDR3 DNA sequence: TGTGCCAGTTCAGGGGCTACCCCTTCCTACGAGCAGTACTTC. Translated, it gives CASSGATPSYEQYF.

The chain combines TRBV11-3 with TRBJ2-5, with D perhaps TRBD2 (6 bases). V gave up 1 base and J gave up 0 bases, with 9 bases separating them. The V gene's germline CDR1 is SGHNT and CDR2 YENEEA. This CDR3 comprises 15 residues. CDR3 residues: CASSLGAGYQETQYF. In DNA, the CDR3 is TGTGCCAGCAGCTTAGGTGCGGGGTACCAAGAGACCCAGTACTTC.

The CDR3 here is CASSPTGARGNSPLHF. The CDR3 coding sequence is TGTGCCAGCAGCCCCACCGGCGCCAGGGGTAATTCACCCCTCCACTTT. This chain uses TRBV11-1 with TRBJ1-6; possibly TRBD1 for D (6 bases). Germline loops: CDR1 SGHAT, CDR2 FQDESV (reference sequence). Trimming stripped 5 bases from V and 6 bases from J, with 17 bases between. The CDR3 is made up of 16 amino acids.

The chain combines TRBV3-1 (or the pseudogene TRBV3-2) with TRBJ1-6; D unclear. There are 15 residues in the CDR3. V lost 0 bases and J lost 3, with 6 bases in between. The germline CDR1 and CDR2 sequences are LGHDT and YNNKEL (reference sequence). CDR3 in amino acids: CASSQEGSYNSPLHF. The DNA of the CDR3 is TGTGCCAGCAGCCAAGAGGGCAGCTATAATTCACCCCTCCACTTT.

This clone came up once. The chain carries TRBV11-1 and TRBJ2-5; 7 nucleotides agree with TRBD1. Trimming removed 5 bases from V and 4 bases from J; junction bases left unmatched: 10. The CDR3 runs 15 residues. Germline V lookup: CDR1 SGHAT, CDR2 FQDESV (reference sequence). In DNA, the CDR3 is TGTGCCAGCAGCCCCAGGACAGGAGGTGGAGAGACCCAGTACTTC. Translated: CASSPRTGGGETQYF.

A single count supports this clone. The V call is TRBV30, the J call TRBJ1-3, with 7 bases aligning to TRBD1. Trimming took 0 bases from V and 0 from J; bases not matched to a gene: 8. Germline-derived CDR1 and CDR2 are GTSNPN and SVGIG (reference sequence). The CDR3 has 17 residues. The CDR3 here is CAWSVLPGGSSGNTIYF. The CDR3 coding sequence is TGTGCCTGGAGTGTACTCCCAGGGGGGTCCTCTGGAAACACCATATATTTT. Combining the CDR3 with reference TRBV30 and TRBJ1-3 gives the whole variable domain SQTIHQWPATLVQPVGSPLSLECTVEGTSNPNLYWYRQAAGRGLQLLFYSVGIGQISSEVPQNLSASRPQDRQFILSSKKLLLSDSGFYLCAWSVLPGGSSGNTIYFGEGSWLTVV.

The chain joins TRBV28 to TRBJ1-2; 7 nucleotides line up with TRBD1. V lost 6 bases and J lost 2; bases outside the gene matches: 6. Germline V lookup: CDR1 MDHEN, CDR2 SYDVKM. This CDR3 region has 14 residues. The DNA for the CDR3 is TGTGCCAGCAGGGGATCGACAGGGAACTATGGCTACACCTTC. As protein: CASRGSTGNYGYTF.

This chain links TRBV4-2 with TRBJ1-4, with TRBD1 matching 8 bases. V shed 4 bases, J shed 7 bases, and the junction held 14 bases outside the gene matches. CDR1 is LGHNA and CDR2 is YNFKEQ in the germline V gene. The CDR3 loop spans 17 amino acids. The CDR3, as DNA: TGTGCCAGCAGCCCTTTCGGACAGGGTGATCAGGTTGAAAAACTGTTTTTT. It yields the protein CASSPFGQGDQVEKLFF.

This chain links TRBV30 with TRBJ1-1, with 11 bases lining up with TRBD1. This CDR3 has 14 residues. The V and J ends lost 1 base and 7 bases, in that order; junction bases with no gene match: 5. CDR1 is GTSNPN and CDR2 is SVGIG in the germline V gene (reference sequence). CDR3: CAWSGTGGEIEAFF. For the CDR3, the DNA is TGTGCCTGGAGTGGGACAGGGGGCGAGATTGAAGCTTTCTTT.

This chain links TRBV5-6 with TRBJ1-1; D remains unclear. V gave up 2 bases and J gave up 5 bases, with 13 bases separating them. The length of the CDR3 is 14 residues. The germline V gene encodes CDR1 SGHDT and CDR2 YYEEEE. The CDR3 nucleotides are TGTGCCAGCAGCTTCTGGCAACAAAGAACTGAAGCTTTCTTT. Translation gives CASSFWQQRTEAFF. Complete variable domain (other parts from reference TRBV5-6 and TRBJ1-1): DAGVTQSPTHLIKTRGQQVTLRCSPKSGHDTVSWYQQALGQGPQFIFQYYEEEERQRGNFPDRFSGHQFPNYSSELNVNALLLGDSALYLCASSFWQQRTEAFFGQGTRLTVV.

The V gene is TRBV5-4, the J gene TRBJ2-5; D is perhaps TRBD1 (5 bases). The CDR3 loop spans 15 amino acids. V was cut by 5 bases and J by 2 bases, with 16 bases left in between. Germline CDR1 is SGHNT and CDR2 is YYREEE (reference sequence). This CDR3 reads CASRADIGVQETQYF. The DNA of the CDR3 is TGTGCCAGCAGGGCGGACATTGGAGTACAAGAGACCCAGTACTTC.

The CDR3 coding sequence is TGTGCCACCAGTGAACTCACAGATACGCAGTATTTT. Amino acid sequence: CATSELTDTQYF. This chain links TRBV24-1 with TRBJ2-3, with unresolved D. Trimming left V 4 bases short and J 2 bases short, with 3 bases between. The germline V gene has CDR1 KGHDR and CDR2 SFDVKD. The CDR3 totals 12 residues.

The rearrangement joins TRBV15 to TRBJ2-5, with D possibly TRBD1 on 6 matching bases. With 5 bases removed from V and 4 bases from J, the gap between germline ends came to 20 bases. Per germline, CDR1 LNHNV and CDR2 YYDKDF (reference sequence). The length of the CDR3 is 16 residues. This chain's CDR3 is CATSHFTGPLRETQYF. CDR3 DNA sequence: TGTGCCACCAGCCACTTTACAGGGCCCTTGCGAGAGACCCAGTACTTC. The whole variable domain, remainder taken from reference TRBV15 and TRBJ2-5, is DAMVIQNPRYQVTQFGKPVTLSCSQTLNHNVMYWYQQKSSQAPKLLFHYYDKDFNNEADTPDNFQSRRPNTSFCFLDIRSPGLGDTAMYLCATSHFTGPLRETQYFGPGTRLLVL.

The gene calls are TRBV19 and TRBJ1-3, with D unresolved. There are 14 residues in the CDR3. The germline V gene has CDR1 LNHDA and CDR2 SQIVND (reference sequence). V shed 9 bases and J shed 2 bases, with 14 bases lying between them. CDR3 DNA sequence: TGTGCCAGCACTGGAGTGGAGGCTGGAAACACCATATATTTT. This codes for CASTGVEAGNTIYF. Filled out from reference TRBV19 and TRBJ1-3, the complete variable domain reads DGGITQSPKYLFRKEGQNVTLSCEQNLNHDAMYWYRQDPGQGLRLIYYSQIVNDFQKGDIAEGYSVSREKKESFPLTVTSAQKNPTAFYLCASTGVEAGNTIYFGEGSWLTVV.

In its sample, this clone was seen once. The genes are TRBV10-3 and TRBJ1-2, with TRBD1 matching over 9 bases. Germline loops: CDR1 ENHRY, CDR2 SYGVKD. V was clipped by 2 bases and J by 2 bases; unmatched bases: 3. This CDR3 is built from 15 residues. This CDR3 reads CAISERGTGNYGYTF. The CDR3 nucleotides read TGTGCCATCAGTGAGCGGGGGACAGGGAACTATGGCTACACCTTC.

The CDR3 loop reads CAWTDQLYNEQFF. The CDR3 coding sequence is TGTGCCTGGACCGATCAACTCTACAATGAGCAGTTCTTC. The V call is TRBV30, the J call TRBJ2-1; D unclear. The germline V gene has CDR1 GTSNPN and CDR2 SVGIG (reference sequence). V was cut by 4 bases and J by 3 bases, with 10 bases left in between. The CDR3 consists of 13 residues. The variable domain in full, with the rest retrieved from reference TRBV30 and TRBJ2-1, is SQTIHQWPATLVQPVGSPLSLECTVEGTSNPNLYWYRQAAGRGLQLLFYSVGIGQISSEVPQNLSASRPQDRQFILSSKKLLLSDSGFYLCAWTDQLYNEQFFGPGTRLTVL.

The chain has TRBV24-1 and TRBJ1-2; D remains unclear. The CDR3 runs to 15 residues. V lost 4 bases, J lost 0 bases, and 11 bases lay in between. Germline-derived CDR1 and CDR2 are KGHDR and SFDVKD. This chain's CDR3 is CATSDPNQSNYGYTF. CDR3 in DNA: TGTGCCACCAGTGACCCAAATCAGTCTAACTATGGCTACACCTTC.